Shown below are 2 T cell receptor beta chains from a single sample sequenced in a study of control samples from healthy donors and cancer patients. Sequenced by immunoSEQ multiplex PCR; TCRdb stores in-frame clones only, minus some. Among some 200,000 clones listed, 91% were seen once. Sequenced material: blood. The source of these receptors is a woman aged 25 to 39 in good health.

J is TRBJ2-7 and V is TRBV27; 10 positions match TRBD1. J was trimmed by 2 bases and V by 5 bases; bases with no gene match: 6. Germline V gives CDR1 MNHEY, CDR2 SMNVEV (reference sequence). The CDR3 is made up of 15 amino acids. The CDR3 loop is CASSPWDRGPYEQYF. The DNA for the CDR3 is TGTGCCAGCAGTCCCTGGGACAGGGGACCCTACGAGCAGTACTTC.

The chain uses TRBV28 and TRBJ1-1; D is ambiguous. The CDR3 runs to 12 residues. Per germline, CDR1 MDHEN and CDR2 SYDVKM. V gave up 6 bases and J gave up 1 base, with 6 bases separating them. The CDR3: CASRATNTEAFF. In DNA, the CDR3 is TGTGCCAGCAGGGCCACGAACACTGAAGCTTTCTTT.